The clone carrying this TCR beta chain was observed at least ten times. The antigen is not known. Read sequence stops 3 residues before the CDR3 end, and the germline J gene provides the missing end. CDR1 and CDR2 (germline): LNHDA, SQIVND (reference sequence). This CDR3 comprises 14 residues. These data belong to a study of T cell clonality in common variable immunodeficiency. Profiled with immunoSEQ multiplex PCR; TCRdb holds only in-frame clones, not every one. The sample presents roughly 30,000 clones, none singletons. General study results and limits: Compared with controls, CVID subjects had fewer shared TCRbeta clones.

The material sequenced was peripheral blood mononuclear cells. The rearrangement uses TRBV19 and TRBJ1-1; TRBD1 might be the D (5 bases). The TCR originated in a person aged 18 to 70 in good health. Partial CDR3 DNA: TGTGCCAGTAGTATAACTCCGGGGGTCGTAGAG. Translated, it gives CASSITPGVVE. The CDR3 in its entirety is CASSITPGVVEAFF. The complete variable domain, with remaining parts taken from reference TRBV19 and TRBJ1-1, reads DGGITQSPKYLFRKEGQNVTLSCEQNLNHDAMYWYRQDPGQGLRLIYYSQIVNDFQKGDIAEGYSVSREKKESFPLTVTSAQKNPTAFYLCASSITPGVVEAFFGQGTRLTVV.